This T cell receptor beta chain was captured in a study of T cell changes during pregnancy in multiple sclerosis. V was cut by 5 bases and J by 4 bases, with 11 bases left in between. The CDR3 sequence is 13 residues long. Per the germline V gene, CDR1 is MNHEY and CDR2 is SMNVEV (reference sequence). Only in-frame clones appear in the TCRdb table, and some are missing; sequencing was by immunoSEQ multiplex PCR. The table shows some 66,000 clones, with roughly 91% occurring only once. The sample consisted of CD8+ T cells from peripheral blood mononuclear cells, taken before pregnancy. This receptor was taken from a female donor with multiple sclerosis, enrolled in a pregnancy study. The V gene is TRBV27, the J gene TRBJ2-5, with a tentative D call TRBD2 (5 bases). This CDR3 is CASSIGLLETQYF. Here the CDR3 DNA reads TGTGCCAGCAGTATCGGACTTTTAGAGACCCAGTACTTC.